The TCR beta chain under discussion was sequenced for a study of tumor and adjacent non-tumor tissue in lung cancer. Whole-study findings and limits: Shorter survival was associated with higher TCR diversity in tumors. Compared with tumor, normal lung showed significantly lower TCR diversity.

The library came from three nested PCR rounds adapted from ARM-PCR protocols. MiXCR was run by TCRdb on the multiplex PCR reads, yielding one entry per CDR3 protein. The sample has under 75,000 distinct CDR3 sequences, approximately 71% seen once. Germline V lookup: CDR1 MNHEY, CDR2 SVGAGI. The CDR3 consists of 15 residues. The template was RNA from unsorted bulk tissue. The normal lung tissue was taken more than 3 cm from the tumor edge. About this clonotype: The antigen is not known. Relative to the germline gene, one junction end is altered; a read error may explain this.

The chain couples TRBV6-5 to TRBJ2-5; D is perhaps TRBD2 (6 bases). The clonotype comes from a woman aged 45-65 years with non-small cell lung cancer. Material for sequencing was distant non-tumor lung tissue. In nucleotides, the CDR3 is TGTGTCAGCAGTGTAAGGGTGGGGGGTCGAGAGACCCAGCACTTC. This sequence encodes CVSSVRVGGRETQHF.